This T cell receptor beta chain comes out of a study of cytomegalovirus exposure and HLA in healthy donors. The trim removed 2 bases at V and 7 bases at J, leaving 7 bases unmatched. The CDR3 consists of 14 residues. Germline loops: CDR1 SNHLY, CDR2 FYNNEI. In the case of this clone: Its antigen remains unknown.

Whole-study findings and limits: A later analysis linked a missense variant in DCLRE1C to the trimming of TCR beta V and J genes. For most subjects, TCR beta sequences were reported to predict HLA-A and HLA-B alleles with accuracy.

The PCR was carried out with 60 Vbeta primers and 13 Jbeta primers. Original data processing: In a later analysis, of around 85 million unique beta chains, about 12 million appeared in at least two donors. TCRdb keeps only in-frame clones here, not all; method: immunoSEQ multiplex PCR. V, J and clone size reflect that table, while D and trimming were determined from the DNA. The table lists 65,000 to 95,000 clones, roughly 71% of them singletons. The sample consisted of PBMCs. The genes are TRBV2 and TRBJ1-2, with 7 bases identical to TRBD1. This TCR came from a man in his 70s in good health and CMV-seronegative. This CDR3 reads CASSELSQGVGYTF. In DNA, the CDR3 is TGTGCCAGCAGTGAATTGAGCCAGGGGGTTGGCTACACCTTC.